What follows are 28 T cell receptor beta chains derived from one specimen sequenced in a study of early T cells in non-severe SARS-CoV-2 infection. Each CDR3 protein is one row after TCRdb ran MiXCR on the 5' RACE reads. The sample has around 84,000 distinct CDR3 sequences; roughly a tenth are singletons. This specimen consisted of whole blood, obtained at baseline. These receptors were obtained from an adult who was a healthcare worker with PCR-confirmed SARS-CoV-2 infection or an uninfected control (not recorded which).

The chain joins TRBV18 to TRBJ1-3; D gene ambiguous. The CDR3 is 15 amino acids. Germline CDR1 and CDR2: KGHSH and LQKENI. Trimming removed 1 base at V and 1 base at J, with 8 bases between. The CDR3 loop reads CASSPLAESGNTIYF. In nucleotides, the CDR3 is TGTGCCAGCTCACCACTGGCAGAATCTGGAAACACCATATATTTT.

This clonotype turned up a few times. The chain recombines TRBV27 with TRBJ2-7, with no clear D. Germline loops: CDR1 MNHEY, CDR2 SMNVEV (reference sequence). The CDR3 is made up of 12 amino acids. Trimming pared 6 bases from V and 5 bases from J, leaving 11 bases between. CDR3 nucleotides: TGTGCCAGCAGCCCGCGGTACGACGAGCAGTACTTC. This gives the protein CASSPRYDEQYF.

This clonotype came up once. The rearrangement uses TRBV3-1 and TRBJ2-7; possibly TRBD1 for D (6 bases). The CDR3 consists of 13 residues. V lost 8 bases, J lost 5 bases, and 16 bases lay in between. Germline V gene sequence: CDR1 LGHDT, CDR2 YNNKEL (reference sequence). CDR3 sequence (DNA): TGTGCCAGCCTGGGCCCGACAGGACACGAGCAGTACTTC. This codes for CASLGPTGHEQYF.

This clonotype was picked up a small number of times. The V and J genes are TRBV20-1 and TRBJ2-1; TRBD2 agrees at 10 bases. V dropped 6 bases and J dropped 0; count of bases not matched to a gene: 11. CDR1 is DFQATT, CDR2 SNEGSKA, per germline (reference sequence). CDR3 length: 17 amino acids. CDR3 region: CSALARLAGGSYNEQFF. CDR3 in DNA: TGCAGTGCCCTTGCCCGATTAGCGGGAGGCTCCTACAATGAGCAGTTCTTC.

This clonotype was counted between two and nine times. V and J are TRBV12-3 or TRBV12-4 and TRBJ1-2; TRBD1 agrees at 7 bases. CDR3 size: 14 residues. Trimming cost V 7 bases and J 1 base; bases outside gene matches: 6. This CDR3 is CASTSGQDNYGYTF. CDR3 sequence (DNA): TGTGCCAGCACCTCTGGACAGGATAACTATGGCTACACCTTC.

The rearrangement joins TRBV15 to TRBJ2-1, with TRBD2 identical over 7 bases. The CDR3 covers 18 residues. Germline V CDR1 and CDR2: LNHNV, YYDKDF (reference sequence). With V trimmed by 5 bases and J by 2 bases, 15 bases remained unmatched. In nucleotides, the CDR3 is TGTGCCACCAGCGCTGGCCGGGGCGCGGGAGTCCCCTACAATGAGCAGTTCTTC. As protein: CATSAGRGAGVPYNEQFF.

A few counts support this clonotype. The chain employs TRBV2 and TRBJ2-2; D perhaps matches TRBD1 (6 bases). Trimming cost V 5 bases and J 2 bases, with 18 bases left between them. Germline CDR1 is SNHLY and CDR2 is FYNNEI. The CDR3 is made up of 17 amino acids. The chain's CDR3 is CASSWDTDIGNTGELFF. The CDR3 coding sequence is TGTGCCAGCAGTTGGGACACCGACATCGGCAACACCGGGGAGCTGTTTTTT.

The chain couples TRBV27 to TRBJ2-5; 10 positions match TRBD2. CDR1 and CDR2 from the germline V gene are MNHEY and SMNVEV (reference sequence). V was clipped by 1 base and J by 3 bases; unmatched bases: 5. This CDR3 has 16 amino acids. CDR3 sequence reads: CASSLYASGGEETQYF. Written as DNA, the CDR3 is TGTGCCAGCAGTTTATACGCTAGCGGGGGCGAAGAGACCCAGTACTTC.

This clonotype was found many times. The rearrangement joins TRBV5-1 to TRBJ2-7, with TRBD2 matching 11 bases. The CDR3 contains 17 residues. Germline lookup yields CDR1 SGHRS and CDR2 YFSETQ. J was trimmed by 4 bases and V by 0 bases; bases with no gene match: 9. CDR3 coding DNA: TGCGCCAGCAGCTTGGTGCTAGCGGGAGGATCGCCTTACGAGCAGTACTTC. Protein: CASSLVLAGGSPYEQYF.

The table lists this clonotype with many counts. The chain recombines TRBV12-3 or TRBV12-4 with TRBJ2-5; D may be TRBD1 (5 bases). Trimming removed 6 bases from V and 1 base from J, with 18 bases in between. This CDR3 comprises 16 residues. CDR3 amino acids: CASSWGGATFQETQYF. As DNA, the CDR3 is TGTGCCAGCAGCTGGGGTGGGGCTACCTTCCAAGAGACCCAGTACTTC.

V and J are TRBV20-1 and TRBJ2-7, with 11 bases lining up with TRBD2. The germline V gene has CDR1 DFQATT and CDR2 SNEGSKA (reference sequence). Unmatched junction bases numbered 1, after V lost 3 bases and J lost 3 bases. The CDR3 has 13 amino acids. DNA of the CDR3: TGCAGTGCTAGGGGACTAGCGGACTACGAGCAGTACTTC. Amino acid sequence: CSARGLADYEQYF.

The rearrangement links TRBV7-9 to TRBJ2-2, with D perhaps TRBD1 (7 bases). The germline V gene has CDR1 SEHNR and CDR2 FQNEAQ (reference sequence). This CDR3 comprises 17 residues. V was pared by 3 bases and J by 3 bases, with 17 bases between. Written as DNA, the CDR3 is TGTGCCAGCAGCTTCCCCAGGGGGGCCCCGGACACCGGGGAGCTGTTTTTT. This codes for CASSFPRGAPDTGELFF.

In its sample, this clonotype was seen a few times. The chain has TRBV3-1 and TRBJ2-3; D remains ambiguous. This CDR3 is 12 amino acids long. Germline values: CDR1 LGHDT, CDR2 YNNKEL (reference sequence). Trimming pared 2 bases from V and 4 bases from J, leaving 4 bases between. CDR3 sequence (DNA): TGTGCCAGCAGCCAAATTGCAGATACGCAGTATTTT. Translated: CASSQIADTQYF.

The rearrangement links TRBV21-1 to TRBJ2-7; the table's D call, TRBD2, was not checked against the DNA. TRBV21-1 is tagged as a pseudogene. This CDR3 spans 11 amino acids. DNA of the CDR3: TGTCTAAGCGGTGTGTGGTACGAGCAGTACTTC. This gives the protein CLSGVWYEQYF.

This clonotype was seen a few times. This sequence joins TRBV20-1 and TRBJ2-1; 9 bases are shared with TRBD1. V trimming: 1 base; J trimming: 4 bases; junction bases outside the gene matches: 5. CDR1 and CDR2 (germline): DFQATT, SNEGSKA (reference sequence). This CDR3 is 15 amino acids long. The DNA of the CDR3 is TGCAGTGCTAGAGGGGGGACAGGGCGTTACAATGAGCAGTTCTTC. It specifies CSARGGTGRYNEQFF.

CDR3 DNA: TGCAGTGCTAGAGCGGGGTTTAGGGGCACTAACTATGGCTACACCTTC. Translated, it gives CSARAGFRGTNYGYTF. The chain couples TRBV20-1 to TRBJ1-2; D may be TRBD1 (5 bases). Germline V lookup: CDR1 DFQATT, CDR2 SNEGSKA (reference sequence). The CDR3 is 16 amino acids. V lost 1 base to trimming and J lost 0 bases, with 15 bases between them.

J is TRBJ1-1 and V is TRBV9; 7 bases line up with TRBD1. Per the germline V gene, CDR1 is SGDLS and CDR2 is YYNGEE. The CDR3 is 15 amino acids. J was trimmed by 1 base and V by 0 bases; bases with no gene match: 3. CDR3 sequence (DNA): TGTGCCAGCAGCGTAGATGGGACAGCGAACACTGAAGCTTTCTTT. It encodes CASSVDGTANTEAFF.

This clonotype occurred a few times. The chain joins TRBV7-9 to TRBJ2-1; a weak D match, TRBD2 (6 bases). CDR1 is SEHNR and CDR2 is FQNEAQ in the germline V gene (reference sequence). The CDR3 sequence is 14 residues long. V was trimmed by 5 bases and J by 1 base, leaving 9 bases between them. CDR3: CASSQSGSYNEQFF. CDR3 nucleotides: TGTGCCAGCAGCCAGAGCGGGTCCTACAATGAGCAGTTCTTC. The variable domain in full, with the rest retrieved from reference TRBV7-9 and TRBJ2-1, is DTGVSQNPRHKITKRGQNVTFRCDPISEHNRLYWYRQTLGQGPEFLTYFQNEAQLEKSRLLSDRFSAERPKGSFSTLEIQRTEQGDSAMYLCASSQSGSYNEQFFGPGTRLTVL.

V and J are TRBV2 and TRBJ1-1; 8 positions agree with TRBD1. CDR1 is SNHLY, CDR2 FYNNEI, per germline. J gave up 4 bases and V 6 bases, and 4 bases lay outside the gene matches. The CDR3 is 13 residues long. CDR3: CASSAGGRTEAFF. CDR3 bases: TGTGCCAGCAGCGCAGGGGGCCGCACTGAAGCTTTCTTT.

This clonotype was seen at least ten times. This chain uses TRBV12-3 or TRBV12-4 with TRBJ2-1; D is perhaps TRBD2 (7 bases). The length of the CDR3 is 16 residues. Trimming removed 10 bases at V and 0 bases at J, with 19 bases between. The CDR3 here is CAIRRGGTLSYNEQFF. In DNA form, the CDR3 reads TGTGCCATCCGAAGGGGGGGGACCCTCTCCTACAATGAGCAGTTCTTC.

This clonotype occurred many times. The chain uses TRBV19 and TRBJ1-4; the D is unclear. CDR1 and CDR2 from the germline V gene are LNHDA and SQIVND (reference sequence). The CDR3 has 20 residues. V was shortened by 3 bases and J by 3 bases, with 26 bases between the two germline ends. The CDR3 DNA is TGTGCCAGTAGTATTTATCTCGAACGAAGAATCTCCCTGGCTAATGAAAAACTGTTTTTT. Translating gives CASSIYLERRISLANEKLFF.

At least ten counts were recorded for this clonotype. V usage is TRBV20-1 and J usage is TRBJ1-2; no definite D call. Germline assignment: CDR1 DFQATT and CDR2 SNEGSKA (reference sequence). This CDR3 spans 12 amino acids. V lost 4 bases and J lost 2, with 8 bases in between. CDR3 DNA sequence: TGCAGTGCTAAGGCAAGCAACTATGGCTACACCTTC. Protein sequence: CSAKASNYGYTF.

This clonotype was observed many times. The rearrangement uses TRBV6-1 and TRBJ2-6; 7 bases map to TRBD1. With V trimmed by 7 bases and J by 1 base, 7 bases remained unmatched. Per the germline V gene, CDR1 is MNHNS and CDR2 is SASEGT. The CDR3 consists of 16 residues. As DNA, the CDR3 is TGTGCCAGCACCATAGGGGGCGGGTCTGGGGCCAACGTCCTGACTTTC. Translation gives CASTIGGGSGANVLTF.

A few counts support this clonotype. The rearrangement links TRBV2 to TRBJ1-1; D is ambiguous. V was shortened by 4 bases and J by 1 base, with 4 bases between the two germline ends. CDR1 SNHLY and CDR2 FYNNEI come from the germline V gene. This CDR3 has 12 amino acids. CDR3 amino acids: CASSVRNTEAFF. DNA of the CDR3: TGTGCCAGCAGTGTTAGGAACACTGAAGCTTTCTTT.

This clonotype was seen a handful of times. The rearrangement uses TRBV7-2 and TRBJ2-2; D may be TRBD2 (5 bases). Trimming shortened V by 5 bases and J by 0 bases, and 22 bases separated the two germline ends. The length of the CDR3 is 19 residues. CDR1 SGHTA and CDR2 FQGNSA come from the germline V gene. The CDR3 reads CASSGGLKGFRTNTGELFF. CDR3 coding DNA: TGTGCCAGCAGCGGCGGGCTCAAAGGGTTCCGTACGAACACCGGGGAGCTGTTTTTT.

This clonotype was observed a handful of times. The V gene is TRBV7-9, the J gene TRBJ2-3; D perhaps matches TRBD2 (6 bases). V gave up 5 bases and J gave up 6 bases, with 15 bases separating them. CDR1 and CDR2 (germline): SEHNR, FQNEAQ (reference sequence). The CDR3 is made up of 14 amino acids. The CDR3 DNA follows: TGTGCCAGCAGCATGCGGGACTCCCGGGATACGCAGTATTTT. Its translation: CASSMRDSRDTQYF. Drawing the rest from reference TRBV7-9 and TRBJ2-3, the complete variable domain is DTGVSQNPRHKITKRGQNVTFRCDPISEHNRLYWYRQTLGQGPEFLTYFQNEAQLEKSRLLSDRFSAERPKGSFSTLEIQRTEQGDSAMYLCASSMRDSRDTQYFGPGTRLTVL.

This clonotype occurred a few times. The V call is TRBV28, the J call TRBJ2-5; 8 bases map to TRBD2. This CDR3 has 18 residues. Germline-derived CDR1 and CDR2 are MDHEN and SYDVKM. The V gene end was trimmed by 6 bases and the J gene end by 4 bases; junction bases not matched to a gene: 19. CDR3 sequence reads: CASSFPTSGRGGRETQYF. Here the CDR3 DNA reads TGTGCCAGCAGCTTCCCCACCAGCGGGAGAGGGGGGAGAGAGACCCAGTACTTC.

This clonotype was detected only a few times. This rearrangement joins TRBV3-1 to TRBJ1-1; D may be TRBD1 (5 bases). Germline V lookup: CDR1 LGHDT, CDR2 YNNKEL (reference sequence). The CDR3 has 13 residues. Trimming stripped 4 bases from V and 8 bases from J, with 14 bases between. The CDR3 here is CASSRLRGEEAFF. CDR3 coding DNA: TGTGCCAGCAGCCGCCTACGGGGCGAGGAAGCTTTCTTT.